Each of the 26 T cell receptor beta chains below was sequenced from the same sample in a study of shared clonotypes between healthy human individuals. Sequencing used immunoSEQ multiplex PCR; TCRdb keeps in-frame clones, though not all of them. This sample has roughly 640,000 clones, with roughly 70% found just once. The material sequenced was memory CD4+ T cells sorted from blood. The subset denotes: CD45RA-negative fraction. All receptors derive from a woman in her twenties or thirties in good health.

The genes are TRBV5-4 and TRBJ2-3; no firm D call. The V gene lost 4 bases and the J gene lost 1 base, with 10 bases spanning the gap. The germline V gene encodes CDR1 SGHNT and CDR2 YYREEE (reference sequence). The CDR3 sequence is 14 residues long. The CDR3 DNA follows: TGTGCCAGCAGCCCGCTACAAGGCACAGATACGCAGTATTTT. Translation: CASSPLQGTDTQYF.

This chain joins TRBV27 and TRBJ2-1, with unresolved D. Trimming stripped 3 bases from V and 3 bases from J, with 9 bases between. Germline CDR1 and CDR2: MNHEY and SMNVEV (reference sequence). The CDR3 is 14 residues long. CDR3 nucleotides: TGTGCCAGCAGTTTTCGTGTGGGCTACAATGAGCAGTTCTTC. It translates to CASSFRVGYNEQFF.

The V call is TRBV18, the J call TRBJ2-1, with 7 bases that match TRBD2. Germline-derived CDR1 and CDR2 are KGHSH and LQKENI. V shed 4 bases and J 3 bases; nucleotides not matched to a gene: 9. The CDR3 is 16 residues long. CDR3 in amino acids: CASSLRTSSLYNEQFF. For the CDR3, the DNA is TGTGCCAGCTCACTTCGGACTAGTAGCCTCTACAATGAGCAGTTCTTC.

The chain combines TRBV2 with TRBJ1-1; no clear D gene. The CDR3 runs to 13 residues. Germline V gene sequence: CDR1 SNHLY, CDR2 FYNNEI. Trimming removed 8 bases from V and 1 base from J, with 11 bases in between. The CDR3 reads CASRITQNTEAFF. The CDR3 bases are TGTGCCAGCCGAATCACACAGAACACTGAAGCTTTCTTT.

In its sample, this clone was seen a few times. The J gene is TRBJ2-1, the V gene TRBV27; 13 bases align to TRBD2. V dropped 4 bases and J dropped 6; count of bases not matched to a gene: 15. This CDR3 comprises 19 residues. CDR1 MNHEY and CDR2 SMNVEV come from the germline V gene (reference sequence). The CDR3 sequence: CASSSLASWTSGSINEQFF. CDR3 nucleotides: TGTGCCAGCAGTTCCTTAGCCAGTTGGACTAGCGGGAGTATCAATGAGCAGTTCTTC.

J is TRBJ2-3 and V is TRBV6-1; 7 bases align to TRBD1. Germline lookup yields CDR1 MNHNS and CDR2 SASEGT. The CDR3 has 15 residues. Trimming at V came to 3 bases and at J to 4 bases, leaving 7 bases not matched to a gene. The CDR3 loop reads CASSDPGQTSDTQYF. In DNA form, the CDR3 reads TGTGCCAGCAGTGATCCGGGACAGACATCAGATACGCAGTATTTT.

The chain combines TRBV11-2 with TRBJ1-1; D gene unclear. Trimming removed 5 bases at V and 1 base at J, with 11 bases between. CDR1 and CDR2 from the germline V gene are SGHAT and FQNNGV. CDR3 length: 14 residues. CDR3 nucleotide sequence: TGTGCCAGCAGCACCGGTAGGCCGAACACTGAAGCTTTCTTT. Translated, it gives CASSTGRPNTEAFF.

This CDR3 reads CASSQETGTGRPGGSYEQYF. CDR3 coding DNA: TGCGCCAGCAGCCAAGAGACCGGGACAGGGAGGCCGGGGGGGTCCTACGAGCAGTACTTC. The V gene is TRBV4-1, the J gene TRBJ2-7; a possible D gene is TRBD1 (9 bases). There are 20 residues in the CDR3. In germline, CDR1 is MGHRA, CDR2 YSYEKL. The V gene lost 0 bases and the J gene lost 1 base, with 25 bases spanning the gap.

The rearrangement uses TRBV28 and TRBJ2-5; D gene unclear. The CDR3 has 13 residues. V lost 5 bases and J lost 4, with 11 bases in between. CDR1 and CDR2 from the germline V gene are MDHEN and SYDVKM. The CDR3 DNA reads TGTGCCAGCAGTCCCGGCCGAGGAGAGACCCAGTACTTC. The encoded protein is CASSPGRGETQYF. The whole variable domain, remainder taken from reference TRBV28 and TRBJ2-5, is DVKVTQSSRYLVKRTGEKVFLECVQDMDHENMFWYRQDPGLGLRLIYFSYDVKMKEKGDIPEGYSVSREKKERFSLILESASTNQTSMYLCASSPGRGETQYFGPGTRLLVL.

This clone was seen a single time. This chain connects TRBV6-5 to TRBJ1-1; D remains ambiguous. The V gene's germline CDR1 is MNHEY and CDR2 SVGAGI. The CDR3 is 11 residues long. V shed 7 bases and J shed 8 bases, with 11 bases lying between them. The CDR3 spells CASNRPGEAFF. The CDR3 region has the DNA TGTGCCAGCAATAGACCTGGGGAAGCTTTCTTT.

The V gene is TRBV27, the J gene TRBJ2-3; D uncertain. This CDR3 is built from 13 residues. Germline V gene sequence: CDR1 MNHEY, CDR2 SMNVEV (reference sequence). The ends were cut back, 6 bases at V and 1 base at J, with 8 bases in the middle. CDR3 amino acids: CASSPAGTDTQYF. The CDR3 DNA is TGTGCCAGCAGCCCTGCGGGCACAGATACGCAGTATTTT.

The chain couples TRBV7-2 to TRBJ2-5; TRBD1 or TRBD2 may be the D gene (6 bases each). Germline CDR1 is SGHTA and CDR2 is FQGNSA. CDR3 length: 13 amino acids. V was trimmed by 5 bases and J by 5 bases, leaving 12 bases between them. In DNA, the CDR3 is TGTGCCAGCAGCGGCACAGGGAGGGAGACCCAGTACTTC. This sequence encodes CASSGTGRETQYF.

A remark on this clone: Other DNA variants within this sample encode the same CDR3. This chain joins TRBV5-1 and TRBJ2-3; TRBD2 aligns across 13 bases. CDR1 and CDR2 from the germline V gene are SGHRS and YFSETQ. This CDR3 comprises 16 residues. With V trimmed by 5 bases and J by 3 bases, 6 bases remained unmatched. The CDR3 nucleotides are TGCGCCAGCAGTCCTGGACTAGCGGGAGAAACAGATACGCAGTATTTT. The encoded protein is CASSPGLAGETDTQYF.

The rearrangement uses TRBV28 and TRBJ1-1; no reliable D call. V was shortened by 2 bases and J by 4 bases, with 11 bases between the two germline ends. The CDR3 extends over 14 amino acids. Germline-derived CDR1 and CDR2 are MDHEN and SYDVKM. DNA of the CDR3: TGTGCCAGCAGTTTAGCGGGGTACGGCACTGAAGCTTTCTTT. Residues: CASSLAGYGTEAFF.

The CDR3 spells CASTPGGQGLDYGYTF. The CDR3 region has the DNA TGCGCCAGCACCCCAGGCGGGCAGGGCTTAGACTATGGCTACACCTTC. The V and J genes are TRBV5-1 and TRBJ1-2; a weak D match, TRBD1 (5 bases). The CDR3 runs 16 residues. The V end was cut by 6 bases, the J end by 3 bases, with 21 bases between. Germline assignment: CDR1 SGHRS and CDR2 YFSETQ.

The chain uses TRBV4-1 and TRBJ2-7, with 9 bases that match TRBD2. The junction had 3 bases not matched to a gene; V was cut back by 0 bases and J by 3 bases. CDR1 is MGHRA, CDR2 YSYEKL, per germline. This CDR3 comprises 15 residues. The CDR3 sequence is CASSQETSGHYEQYF. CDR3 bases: TGCGCCAGCAGCCAAGAAACTAGCGGGCACTACGAGCAGTACTTC.

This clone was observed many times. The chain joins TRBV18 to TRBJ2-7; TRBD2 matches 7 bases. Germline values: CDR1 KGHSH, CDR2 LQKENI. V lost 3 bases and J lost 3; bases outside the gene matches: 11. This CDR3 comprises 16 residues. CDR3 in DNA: TGTGCCAGCTCACCTCAATGGGGGGAGGGGAACTACGAGCAGTACTTC. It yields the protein CASSPQWGEGNYEQYF.

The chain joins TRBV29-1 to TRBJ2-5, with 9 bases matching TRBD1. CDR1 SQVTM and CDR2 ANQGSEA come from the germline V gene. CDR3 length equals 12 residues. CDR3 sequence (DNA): TGCAGTGGGGACAGGGTACAAGAGACCCAGTACTTC. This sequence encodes CSGDRVQETQYF.

The CDR3: CAWSRRGSPNEKLFF. The CDR3 DNA reads as TGTGCCTGGAGTCGGCGGGGCTCCCCTAATGAAAAACTGTTTTTT. The chain uses TRBV30 and TRBJ1-4; D possibly corresponds to TRBD1 (5 bases). CDR1 is GTSNPN, CDR2 SVGIG, per germline (reference sequence). The CDR3 extends over 15 amino acids. Deletions cut 2 bases from V and 3 bases from J, with 13 bases between.

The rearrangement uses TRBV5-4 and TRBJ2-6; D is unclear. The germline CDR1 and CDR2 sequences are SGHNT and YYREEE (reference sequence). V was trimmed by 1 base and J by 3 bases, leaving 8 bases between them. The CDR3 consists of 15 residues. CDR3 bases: TGTGCCAGCAGCTTGTCGGTGTATGGGGCCAACGTCCTGACTTTC. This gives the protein CASSLSVYGANVLTF.

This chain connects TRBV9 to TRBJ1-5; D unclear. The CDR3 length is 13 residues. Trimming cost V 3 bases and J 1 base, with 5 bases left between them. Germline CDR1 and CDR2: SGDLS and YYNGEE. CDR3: CASSATSNQPQHF. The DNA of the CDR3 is TGTGCCAGCAGCGCGACAAGCAATCAGCCCCAGCATTTT.

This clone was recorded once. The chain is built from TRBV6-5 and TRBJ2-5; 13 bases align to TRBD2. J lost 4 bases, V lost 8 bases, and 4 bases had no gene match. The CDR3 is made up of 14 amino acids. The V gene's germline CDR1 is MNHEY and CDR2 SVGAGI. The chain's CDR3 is CASRTSGGGETQYF. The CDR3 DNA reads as TGTGCCAGCCGGACTAGCGGGGGTGGAGAGACCCAGTACTTC.

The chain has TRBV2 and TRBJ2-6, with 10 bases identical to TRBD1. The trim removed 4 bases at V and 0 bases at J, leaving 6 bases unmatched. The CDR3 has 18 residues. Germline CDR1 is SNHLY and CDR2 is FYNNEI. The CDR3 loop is CASSVAGTGVSGANVLTF. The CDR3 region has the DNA TGTGCCAGCAGTGTAGCCGGGACAGGGGTCTCTGGGGCCAACGTCCTGACTTTC.

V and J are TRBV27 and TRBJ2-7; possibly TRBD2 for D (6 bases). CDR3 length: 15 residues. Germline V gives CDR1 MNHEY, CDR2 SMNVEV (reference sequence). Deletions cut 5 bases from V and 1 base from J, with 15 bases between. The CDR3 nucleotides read TGTGCCAGCAGTAGCCCCGGGACTCTATCCTACGAGCAGTACTTC. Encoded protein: CASSSPGTLSYEQYF.

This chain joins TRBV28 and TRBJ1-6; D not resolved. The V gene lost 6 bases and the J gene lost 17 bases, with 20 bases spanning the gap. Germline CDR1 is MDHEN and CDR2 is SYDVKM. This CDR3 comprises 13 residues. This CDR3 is CASRGDGSQTVHF. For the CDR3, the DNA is TGTGCCAGCAGGGGAGATGGGAGTCAAACAGTCCACTTT.

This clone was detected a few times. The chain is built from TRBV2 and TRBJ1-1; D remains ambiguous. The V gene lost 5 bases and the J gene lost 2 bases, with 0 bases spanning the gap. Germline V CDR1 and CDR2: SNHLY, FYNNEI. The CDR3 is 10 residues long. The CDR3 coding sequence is TGTGCCAGCAGTAACACTGAAGCTTTCTTT. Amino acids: CASSNTEAFF. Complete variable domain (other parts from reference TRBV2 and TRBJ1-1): EPEVTQTPSHQVTQMGQEVILRCVPISNHLYFYWYRQILGQKVEFLVSFYNNEISEKSEIFDDQFSVERPDGSNFTLKIRSTKLEDSAMYFCASSNTEAFFGQGTRLTVV.